This T cell receptor (beta chain) was identified in a study of T cell responses to AZD1222 COVID-19 vaccine. TCRdb keeps only in-frame clones here, not all; method: immunoSEQ multiplex PCR. The sample comprises 85,000 to 100,000 clones, roughly nine tenths of which are singletons, and 7.5% to 9.5% rests with the top ten. It was second doses at about 4 or about 12 weeks that were pooled. The TCR comes from an adult who received the AZD1222 COVID-19 vaccine. Sample: peripheral blood, taken 28 days after the second AZD1222 dose.

The CDR3 DNA sequence: TGTGCCAGCAGCGTCGACGGGGGGGTCGGCCAGCCCCAGCATTTT. This sequence encodes CASSVDGGVGQPQHF. The V and J genes are TRBV9 and TRBJ1-5; weak D call: TRBD1 (5 bases). Germline V gene data show CDR1 as SGDLS and CDR2 as YYNGEE. CDR3 length equals 15 residues. V gave up 2 bases and J gave up 7 bases, with 16 bases separating them.